The clone carrying this TCR beta chain was picked up one time. These data come from a study of blood T cell repertoires in COVID-19. At the level of the study: Acute-phase and convalescent COVID-19 samples originated in the United States, Italy and Spain. The cDNA or gDNA used as material had been derived from T cells, B-cell-depleted T cells, or PBMCs.

As processed by the authors: Reference gene primer amplification in the assay estimated nucleated cell counts. Some clones are missing from TCRdb's copy, which holds only in-frame ones; the method was immunoSEQ multiplex PCR. The V and J calls and clone size were taken over from that table, and D and trimming were inferred from the DNA. Among approximately 250,000 clones listed, around 83% were seen once. CDR1 and CDR2 (germline): LGHDT, YNNKEL (reference sequence). The CDR3 spans 15 residues. Trimming removed 5 bases from V and 5 bases from J; junction bases left unmatched: 6. The sequenced sample consisted of peripheral blood. The clonotype originates from a man aged 40-50 years with acute or convalescent COVID-19. The chain has TRBV3-1 (or the pseudogene TRBV3-2) and TRBJ2-1, with 10 bases lining up with TRBD2. The CDR3: CASSGQRGGHNEQFF. The CDR3, as DNA: TGTGCCAGCAGCGGACAGCGGGGGGGCCACAATGAGCAGTTCTTC.